The source of this T cell receptor (beta chain) is a study of control samples from healthy donors and cancer patients. Clones were read by immunoSEQ multiplex PCR, and TCRdb kept only the in-frame ones, dropping some. The table lists 80,000 to 100,000 clones, 85% to 90% of them singletons. This CDR3 has 14 residues. The germline V gene encodes CDR1 SGHRS and CDR2 YFSETQ. V lost 5 bases and J 4 bases, leaving 13 bases between the germline ends. Sequenced: blood. The receptor was derived from a man aged 25 to 40 in good health. The chain joins TRBV5-1 to TRBJ2-1; D is ambiguous. The CDR3 nucleotides read TGCGCCAGCAGGCTTTCTCTCTCATACAATGAGCAGTTCTTC. Its translation is CASRLSLSYNEQFF.